A single sample is the source of the 24 T cell receptor beta chains below, sequenced in a study of vaccination and CD4 T cells after COVID-19. These TCRs are of unknown antigen specificity. Indicated treatment: approximately 9-day PBMC culture with coronavirus spike peptide pools or control peptides (ViraFEST assay). The Oncomine TCR Beta short-read assay generated sequence data from the DNA of cultured CD4+ T cells. MiXCR, applied by TCRdb to the PCR reads, yields one record per CDR3 protein. The sample lists roughly 9,800 distinct CDR3 sequences; around a quarter were seen once. The specimen comprised CD4+ T cells from blood, cultured in vitro, sampled before SARS-CoV-2 vaccination. The origin of the receptors is a human donor who received a COVID-19 vaccine.

This clonotype was detected only a few times. The rearrangement joins TRBV9 to TRBJ2-1, with D perhaps TRBD1 or TRBD2 (7 bases each). The V end lost 0 bases, the J end lost 7 bases, and 20 bases lay between the germline ends. Germline V gives CDR1 SGDLS, CDR2 YYNGEE. The CDR3 sequence is 17 residues long. CDR3 bases: TGTGCCAGCAGCGTAGGAGTAGGGGGAGGGACAGCGAATGAGCAGTTCTTC. Residues: CASSVGVGGGTANEQFF.

This clonotype was seen a handful of times. The chain joins TRBV14 to TRBJ1-6, with 8 positions matching TRBD1. Germline V gene sequence: CDR1 SGHDN, CDR2 FVKESK. Germline trimming cut 5 bases from V and 8 bases from J; bases unmatched to any gene: 11. The CDR3 sequence is 16 residues long. The CDR3: CASSSIRTGRYSPLHF. The DNA for the CDR3 is TGTGCCAGCAGCTCGATCAGGACAGGGAGGTATTCACCCCTCCACTTT.

The chain couples TRBV20-1 to TRBJ2-5; 8 nucleotides match TRBD1. Germline assignment: CDR1 DFQATT and CDR2 SNEGSKA (reference sequence). CDR3 size: 12 residues. The V gene end was trimmed by 5 bases and the J gene end by 4 bases; junction bases not matched to a gene: 3. The CDR3 is CSALGQGETQYF. The CDR3, as DNA: TGCAGTGCTCTAGGACAGGGAGAGACCCAGTACTTC.

The rearrangement joins TRBV25-1 to TRBJ2-3; 7 bases match TRBD1. The CDR3 has 16 residues. Germline-derived CDR1 and CDR2 are MGHDK and SYGVNS. The V gene end was trimmed by 6 bases and the J gene end by 4 bases; junction bases not matched to a gene: 13. The CDR3 DNA follows: TGTGCCAGCAGGTTTGAAGACAGGGACGGGTCAGATACGCAGTATTTT. This sequence encodes CASRFEDRDGSDTQYF.

In this sample, this clonotype turned up a few times. The V gene is TRBV20-1, the J gene TRBJ1-2; no clear D gene. Trimming shortened V by 1 base and J by 2 bases, and 8 bases separated the two germline ends. The CDR3 is 13 residues long. From germline, CDR1 is DFQATT and CDR2 SNEGSKA (reference sequence). The CDR3 nucleotides read TGCAGTGCTAGAGCCGTAACGAACTATGGCTACACCTTC. It encodes CSARAVTNYGYTF.

The V call is TRBV7-3, the J call TRBJ1-1; the D is unclear. CDR3 length: 13 residues. With 0 bases removed from V and 4 bases from J, the gap between germline ends came to 6 bases. Germline V CDR1 and CDR2: SGHTA, FQGTGA. CDR3 protein: CASSLTLTTEAFF. Written as DNA, the CDR3 is TGTGCCAGCAGCTTAACGTTGACCACTGAAGCTTTCTTT.

This clonotype was seen a handful of times. This chain joins TRBV5-3 and TRBJ2-5; possibly TRBD2 for D (6 bases). TRBV5-3 falls under the ORF class, with uncertain function. Trimming removed 5 bases from V and 5 bases from J, with 19 bases in between. CDR3 length equals 15 residues. This chain's CDR3 is CARRGDLAPQETQYF. The CDR3 DNA sequence: TGTGCCAGAAGGGGGGACTTAGCGCCCCAGGAGACCCAGTACTTC.

V gene TRBV15 combines with J gene TRBJ2-7; either TRBD1 or TRBD2 may fit D (5 bases each). Germline lookup yields CDR1 LNHNV and CDR2 YYDKDF (reference sequence). The CDR3 length is 18 residues. The ends were cut back, 1 base at V and 1 base at J, with 20 bases in the middle. The CDR3 protein is CATSRVLGVGVASYEQYF. As DNA, the CDR3 is TGTGCCACCAGCAGAGTCTTGGGGGTTGGTGTCGCGTCCTACGAGCAGTACTTC.

This clonotype has only a few counts. V gene TRBV19 combines with J gene TRBJ2-7; D might be TRBD2 (5 bases). The CDR3 runs to 12 residues. With 3 bases removed from V and 4 bases from J, the gap between germline ends came to 7 bases. CDR1 is LNHDA and CDR2 is SQIVND in the germline V gene (reference sequence). CDR3 loop: CASSISGYEQYF. CDR3 DNA: TGTGCCAGTAGTATTTCGGGGTACGAGCAGTACTTC.

The chain carries TRBV19 and TRBJ1-2, with 7 bases identical to TRBD1. Trimming took 8 bases from V and 5 from J; bases not matched to a gene: 11. Germline CDR1 is LNHDA and CDR2 is SQIVND (reference sequence). The CDR3 has 14 amino acids. CDR3 sequence (DNA): TGTGCCAGTCGACCGGGACAGAAAAGTTATGGCTACACCTTC. This gives the protein CASRPGQKSYGYTF. The full variable domain, in which reference TRBV19 and TRBJ1-2 provide the parts outside the CDR3, is DGGITQSPKYLFRKEGQNVTLSCEQNLNHDAMYWYRQDPGQGLRLIYYSQIVNDFQKGDIAEGYSVSREKKESFPLTVTSAQKNPTAFYLCASRPGQKSYGYTFGSGTRLTVV.

This sequence joins TRBV11-2 and TRBJ2-5; D call uncertain. Germline CDR1 SGHAT, CDR2 FQNNGV. The V and J ends lost 5 bases and 1 base respectively, with 11 bases between them. This CDR3 region has 14 residues. CDR3 region: CASSPPFIQETQYF. The CDR3 DNA reads TGTGCCAGCAGCCCACCGTTCATCCAAGAGACCCAGTACTTC.

This clonotype has only a few counts. The chain recombines TRBV6-5 with TRBJ2-7; the D is unclear. Looked up from germline, CDR1 is MNHEY and CDR2 is SVGAGI. The CDR3 length is 15 residues. V was shortened by 0 bases and J by 0 bases, with 9 bases between the two germline ends. The CDR3 DNA is TGTGCCAGCAGTTACTCCCTTTCAGGCTCCTACGAGCAGTACTTC. It specifies CASSYSLSGSYEQYF.

This chain uses TRBV30 with TRBJ1-5, with 7 nucleotides matching TRBD1. CDR1 GTSNPN and CDR2 SVGIG come from the germline V gene (reference sequence). The CDR3 has 13 amino acids. Trimming removed 8 bases from V and 4 bases from J; junction bases left unmatched: 8. The chain's CDR3 is CARTSGGNQPQHF. The DNA of the CDR3 is TGTGCCAGGACCTCAGGGGGAAATCAGCCCCAGCATTTT.

This clonotype has more than one count but fewer than ten. The CDR3 spells CSASGGSGAQQETQYF. DNA of the CDR3: TGCAGTGCTAGTGGGGGTAGCGGGGCGCAACAAGAGACCCAGTACTTC. The genes are TRBV20-1 and TRBJ2-5, with 8 bases aligning to TRBD2. This CDR3 has 16 residues. The trim removed 3 bases at V and 2 bases at J, leaving 11 bases unmatched. From germline, CDR1 is DFQATT and CDR2 SNEGSKA (reference sequence).

This clonotype was seen more than once but under ten times. V gene TRBV19 combines with J gene TRBJ1-2; no reliable D call. The ends were cut back, 3 bases at V and 0 bases at J, with 17 bases in the middle. Germline V gives CDR1 LNHDA, CDR2 SQIVND (reference sequence). The CDR3 spans 17 residues. CDR3: CASSIEGGKSANYGYTF. DNA of the CDR3: TGTGCCAGTAGTATCGAGGGAGGGAAGTCAGCTAACTATGGCTACACCTTC.

V is TRBV10-3 and J is TRBJ1-3, with D hard to call. In germline, CDR1 is ENHRY, CDR2 SYGVKD. The CDR3 runs to 14 residues. Trimming took 2 bases from V and 4 from J, leaving 9 bases between them. Written as DNA, the CDR3 is TGTGCCATCAGTGAGATCCTGGCGGGAAACACCATATATTTT. Its translation: CAISEILAGNTIYF.

This clonotype was recorded a few times. This rearrangement joins TRBV6-1 to TRBJ2-7, with D unclear. Looked up from germline, CDR1 is MNHNS and CDR2 is SASEGT. The CDR3 extends over 11 amino acids. V was trimmed by 5 bases and J by 3 bases, leaving 5 bases between them. The CDR3 sequence is CASSRYYEQYF. DNA of the CDR3: TGTGCCAGCAGTCGCTACTACGAGCAGTACTTC.

This chain connects TRBV28 to TRBJ1-3; 7 nucleotides align to TRBD1. Trimming removed 5 bases from V and 1 base from J; junction bases left unmatched: 8. This CDR3 contains 16 residues. The germline V gene has CDR1 MDHEN and CDR2 SYDVKM. In DNA form, the CDR3 reads TGTGCCAGCAGTCGATCGACAGGGAAATCTGGAAACACCATATATTTT. Translation: CASSRSTGKSGNTIYF.

This clonotype was counted a few times. The CDR3 spells CASSPGTSGGLSTDTQYF. In DNA form, the CDR3 reads TGCGCCAGCAGCCCAGGGACTAGCGGGGGCCTAAGCACAGATACGCAGTATTTT. The genes are TRBV5-1 and TRBJ2-3; 14 bases fit TRBD2. With V trimmed by 4 bases and J by 0 bases, 7 bases remained unmatched. This CDR3 contains 18 residues. The germline V gene encodes CDR1 SGHRS and CDR2 YFSETQ.

This clonotype is medium-sized by share. The V and J genes are TRBV7-8 and TRBJ1-2, with D uncertain. Trimming shortened V by 2 bases and J by 4 bases, and 14 bases separated the two germline ends. The CDR3 consists of 15 residues. Germline loops: CDR1 SGHVS, CDR2 FQNEAQ. This chain's CDR3 is CASSLNRALGYGYTF. The CDR3 DNA is TGTGCCAGCAGCTTAAATAGGGCGCTGGGCTATGGCTACACCTTC.

The rearrangement joins TRBV4-1 to TRBJ2-7; 7 bases map to TRBD1. Germline V gene lookup returns CDR1 MGHRA and CDR2 YSYEKL. With 2 bases clipped from V and 2 bases from J, the junction kept 6 bases outside the gene matches. The CDR3 consists of 15 residues. The CDR3 spells CASSQPGQYPYEQYF. CDR3 DNA: TGCGCCAGCAGCCAACCGGGACAGTACCCCTACGAGCAGTACTTC.

The chain combines TRBV9 with TRBJ2-3, with a possible D match to TRBD2 (5 bases). Trimming removed 0 bases at V and 5 bases at J, with 13 bases between. Per the germline V gene, CDR1 is SGDLS and CDR2 is YYNGEE. This CDR3 contains 15 residues. This CDR3 is CASSVVPSGGDTQYF. For the CDR3, the DNA is TGTGCCAGCAGCGTAGTCCCTAGTGGAGGAGATACGCAGTATTTT.

This clonotype showed up just a few times. The rearrangement uses TRBV5-4 and TRBJ2-3, with TRBD1 identical over 7 bases. The CDR3 runs to 16 residues. Germline V lookup: CDR1 SGHNT, CDR2 YYREEE (reference sequence). V lost 3 bases, J lost 3 bases, and 10 bases stayed unmatched. In nucleotides, the CDR3 is TGTGCCAGCAGCTGGAGACAGGGAGCGGTTACAGATACGCAGTATTTT. Its protein is CASSWRQGAVTDTQYF.

This clonotype was detected only a few times. This chain connects TRBV7-9 to TRBJ1-6, with D unclear. Germline assignment: CDR1 SEHNR and CDR2 FQNEAQ (reference sequence). V lost 4 bases and J 7 bases, leaving 8 bases between the germline ends. CDR3 length equals 13 residues. CDR3 nucleotides: TGTGCCAGCAGCTGGGCCGCCAATTCACCCCTCCACTTT. As protein: CASSWAANSPLHF.